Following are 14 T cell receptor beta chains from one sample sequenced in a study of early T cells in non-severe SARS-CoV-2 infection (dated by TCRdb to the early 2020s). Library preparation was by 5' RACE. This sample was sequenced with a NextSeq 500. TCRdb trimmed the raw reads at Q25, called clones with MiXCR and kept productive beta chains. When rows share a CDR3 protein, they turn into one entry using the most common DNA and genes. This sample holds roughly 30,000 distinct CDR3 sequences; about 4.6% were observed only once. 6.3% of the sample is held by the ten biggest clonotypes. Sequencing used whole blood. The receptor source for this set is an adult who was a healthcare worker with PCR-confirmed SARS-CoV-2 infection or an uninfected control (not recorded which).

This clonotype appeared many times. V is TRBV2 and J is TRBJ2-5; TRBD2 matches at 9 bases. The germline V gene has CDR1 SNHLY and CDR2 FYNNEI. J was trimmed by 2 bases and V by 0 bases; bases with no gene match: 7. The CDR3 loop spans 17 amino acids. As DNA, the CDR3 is TGTGCCAGCAGTGAAGCGCTTCTAGCGGGGCGGCAAGAGACCCAGTACTTC. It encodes CASSEALLAGRQETQYF.

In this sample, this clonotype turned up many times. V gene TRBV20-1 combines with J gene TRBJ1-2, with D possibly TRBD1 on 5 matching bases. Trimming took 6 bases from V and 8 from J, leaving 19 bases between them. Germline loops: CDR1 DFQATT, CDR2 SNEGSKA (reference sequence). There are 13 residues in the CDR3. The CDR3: CSAPRDFGGGYTF. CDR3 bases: TGCAGTGCACCCCGGGACTTTGGGGGAGGCTACACCTTC.

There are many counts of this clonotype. CDR3 nucleotides: TGTGCCAGCAGCTCAGCTGGACTTACTCAAGAGACCCAGTACTTC. This translates into CASSSAGLTQETQYF. The rearrangement uses TRBV11-2 and TRBJ2-5; weak D call: TRBD2 (5 bases). Germline loops: CDR1 SGHAT, CDR2 FQNNGV. The ends were cut back, 4 bases at V and 2 bases at J, with 14 bases in the middle. The CDR3 covers 15 residues. Full variable domain (remainder filled in from reference TRBV11-2 and TRBJ2-5): EAGVAQSPRYKIIEKRQSVAFWCNPISGHATLYWYQQILGQGPKLLIQFQNNGVVDDSQLPKDRFSAERLKGVDSTLKIQPAKLEDSAVYLCASSSAGLTQETQYFGPGTRLLVL.

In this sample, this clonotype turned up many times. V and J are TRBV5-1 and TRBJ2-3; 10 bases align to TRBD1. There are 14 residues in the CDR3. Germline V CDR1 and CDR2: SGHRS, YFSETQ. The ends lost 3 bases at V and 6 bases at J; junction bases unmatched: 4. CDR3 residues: CASSSQGQGDTQYF. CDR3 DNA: TGCGCCAGCAGCTCACAGGGACAGGGGGATACGCAGTATTTT.

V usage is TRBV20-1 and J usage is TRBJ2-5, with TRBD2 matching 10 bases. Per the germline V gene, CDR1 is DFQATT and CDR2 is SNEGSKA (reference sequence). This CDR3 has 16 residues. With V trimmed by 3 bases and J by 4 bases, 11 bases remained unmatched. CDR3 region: CSASRSSGGPGETQYF. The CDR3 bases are TGCAGTGCTAGCCGAAGTAGCGGGGGGCCAGGAGAGACCCAGTACTTC.

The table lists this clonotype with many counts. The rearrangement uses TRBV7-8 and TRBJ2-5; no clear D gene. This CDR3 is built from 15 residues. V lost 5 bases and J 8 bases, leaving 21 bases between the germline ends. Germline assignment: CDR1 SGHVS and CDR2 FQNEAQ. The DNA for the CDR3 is TGTGCCAGCAGCCCCACCCACCTGGGTGGAGAAACCCAGTACTTC. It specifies CASSPTHLGGETQYF.

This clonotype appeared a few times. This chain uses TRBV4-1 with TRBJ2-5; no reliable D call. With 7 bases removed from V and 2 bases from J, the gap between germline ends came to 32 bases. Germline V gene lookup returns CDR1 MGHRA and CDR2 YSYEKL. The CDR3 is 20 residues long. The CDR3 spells CASKGPLKTDNQYVQETQYF. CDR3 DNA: TGCGCCAGCAAAGGGCCACTAAAGACGGATAACCAATATGTGCAAGAGACCCAGTACTTC.

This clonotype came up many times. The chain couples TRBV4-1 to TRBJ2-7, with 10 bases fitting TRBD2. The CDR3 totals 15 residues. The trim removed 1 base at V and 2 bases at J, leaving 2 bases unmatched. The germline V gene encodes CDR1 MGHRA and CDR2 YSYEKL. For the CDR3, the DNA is TGCGCCAGCAGCCAAGGTCTAGCGGGAGCCTACGAGCAGTACTTC. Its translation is CASSQGLAGAYEQYF.

The CDR3 protein is CASSLATAGGLFF. The DNA for the CDR3 is TGTGCCAGCAGCTTGGCTACAGCGGGGGGACTGTTTTTT. The chain uses TRBV7-8 and TRBJ1-4; a weak D match, TRBD1 (5 bases). The CDR3 length is 13 residues. The V and J ends lost 3 bases and 13 bases respectively, with 15 bases between them. The V gene's germline CDR1 is SGHVS and CDR2 FQNEAQ.

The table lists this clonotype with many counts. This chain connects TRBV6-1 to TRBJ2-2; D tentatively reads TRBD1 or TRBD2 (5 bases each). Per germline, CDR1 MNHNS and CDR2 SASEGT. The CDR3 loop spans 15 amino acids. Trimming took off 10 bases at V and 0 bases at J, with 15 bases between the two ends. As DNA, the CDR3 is TGTGCCACTAAGAGGGGAGCGGCGAACACCGGGGAGCTGTTTTTT. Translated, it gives CATKRGAANTGELFF.

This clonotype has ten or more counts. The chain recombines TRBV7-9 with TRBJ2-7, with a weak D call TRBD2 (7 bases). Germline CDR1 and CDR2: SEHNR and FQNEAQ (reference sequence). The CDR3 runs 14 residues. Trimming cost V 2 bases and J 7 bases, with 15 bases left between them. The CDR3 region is CASSLSDRAGEQYF. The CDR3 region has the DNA TGTGCCAGCAGCTTATCGGACAGAGCGGGGGAGCAGTACTTC.

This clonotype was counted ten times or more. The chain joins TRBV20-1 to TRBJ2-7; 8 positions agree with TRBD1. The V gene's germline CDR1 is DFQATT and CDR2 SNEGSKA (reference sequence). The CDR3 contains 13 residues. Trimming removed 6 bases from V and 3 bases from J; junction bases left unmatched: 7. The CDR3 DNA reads TGCAGTGCCAGGGGACAGGCGGACTACGAGCAGTACTTC. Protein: CSARGQADYEQYF.

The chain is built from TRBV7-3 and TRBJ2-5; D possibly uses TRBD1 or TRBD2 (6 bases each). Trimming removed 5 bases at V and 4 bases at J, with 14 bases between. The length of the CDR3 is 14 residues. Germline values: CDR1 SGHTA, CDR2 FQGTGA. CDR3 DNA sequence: TGTGCCAGCAGCCCCCAAAAGGGGGGAGAGACCCAGTACTTC. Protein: CASSPQKGGETQYF. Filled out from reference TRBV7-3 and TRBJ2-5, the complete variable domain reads GAGVSQTPSNKVTEKGKYVELRCDPISGHTALYWYRQSLGQGPEFLIYFQGTGAADDSGLPNDRFFAVRPEGSVSTLKIQRTERGDSAVYLCASSPQKGGETQYFGPGTRLLVL.

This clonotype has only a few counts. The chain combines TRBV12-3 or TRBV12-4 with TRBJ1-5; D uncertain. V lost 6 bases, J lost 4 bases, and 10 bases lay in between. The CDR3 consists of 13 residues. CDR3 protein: CASSLVLNQPQHF. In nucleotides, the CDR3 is TGTGCCAGCAGCCTGGTCCTTAATCAGCCCCAGCATTTT.